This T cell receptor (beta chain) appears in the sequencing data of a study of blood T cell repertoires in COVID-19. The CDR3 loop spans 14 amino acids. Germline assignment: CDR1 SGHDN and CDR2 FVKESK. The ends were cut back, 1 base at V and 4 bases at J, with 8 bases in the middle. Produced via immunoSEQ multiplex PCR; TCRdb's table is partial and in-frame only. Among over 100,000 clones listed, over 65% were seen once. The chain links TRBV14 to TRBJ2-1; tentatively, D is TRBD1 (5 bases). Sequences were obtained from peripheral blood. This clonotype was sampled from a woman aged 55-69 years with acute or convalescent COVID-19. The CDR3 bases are TGTGCCAGCAGCCAAGTCAAGGGGTACAATGAGCAGTTCTTC. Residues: CASSQVKGYNEQFF. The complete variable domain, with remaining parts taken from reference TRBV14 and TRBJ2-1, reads EAGVTQFPSHSVIEKGQTVTLRCDPISGHDNLYWYRRVMGKEIKFLLHFVKESKQDESGMPNNRFLAERTGGTYSTLKVQPAELEDSGVYFCASSQVKGYNEQFFGPGTRLTVL.